The subject of this entry is one T cell receptor (beta chain). V was shortened by 1 base and J by 4 bases, with 13 bases between the two germline ends. This CDR3 is built from 15 residues. Germline V gene lookup returns CDR1 SGHTA and CDR2 FQGTGA. As handled by the study authors: Reference gene primer amplification gave nucleated cell count estimates. The protocol was immunoSEQ multiplex PCR, while the TCRdb copy is restricted to in-frame clones and leaves out a portion. The DNA gave D and trimming, while V, J and clone size come from that table. The top ten hold under 2.5% of the sample, which has under 300,000 clones, about nine tenths seen once. The sample comes from a study of blood T cell repertoires in COVID-19. At the level of the study: COVID-19 samples from acute and convalescent phases originated in the United States, Italy and Spain.

Each participant's cohort was designated according to participant-reported clinical history. Symptom resolution, clearance, or two negative PCRs marked the recovered donors of Cohort 3. This chain links TRBV7-3 with TRBJ1-2; D perhaps matches TRBD1 (5 bases). The origin of this receptor is a woman aged 55-69 years who had recovered from COVID-19. Sequenced input: PBMCs or T cells enriched from blood (not recorded which). DNA of the CDR3: TGTGCCAGCAGCTTAAACCCAGGGCTAAGCTATGGCTACACCTTC. Translating it yields CASSLNPGLSYGYTF.